The text below deals with one TCR beta chain. This CDR3 is built from 14 residues. V dropped 7 bases and J dropped 6 bases, with 13 bases sitting between them. Germline loops: CDR1 MDHEN, CDR2 SYDVKM. These data belong to a study of OX40 agonist ivuxolimab in advanced cancers. Using immunoSEQ multiplex PCR, the repertoire was profiled, and TCRdb retains in-frame clones only, with some absent. The data show roughly 68,000 clones, 86% seen once. The material sequenced was CD4+ or CD8+ T cells sorted from blood, taken in a trial of the OX40 agonist ivuxolimab. This TCR came from an adult with an advanced solid tumor such as melanoma, head and neck, liver or kidney cancer. The V and J genes are TRBV28 and TRBJ2-6; tentative D call: TRBD2 (6 bases). The CDR3 sequence is CASNDRREANVLTF. The DNA for the CDR3 is TGTGCCAGCAATGATAGGAGGGAGGCCAACGTCCTGACTTTC.